The rows below give T cell receptor beta chains drawn from one sample of a study of blood T cell repertoires in COVID-19. Libraries were prepared by immunoSEQ multiplex PCR; TCRdb keeps only in-frame clonotypes and omits some of them. The sample lists 50,000 to 65,000 clones; about 84% were seen once. What was sequenced was peripheral blood. These receptors came from a man aged 40-49 years with active COVID-19. Both conserved end residues are part of each CDR3. The D gene is left open where the match is weak. Clone sizes are given selectively: once, few, many, or a class where the clone is expanded.

>TRBV18|TRBJ2-1|-|-
TGTGCCAGCTCACTCCAAGCCCCCCCTTACAATGAGCAGTTCTTC
CASSLQAPPYNEQFF
>TRBV6-5|TRBJ2-1|-|TRBD2
TGTGCCAGCAGTACCCCTATCGGCGGGAGGATTGAGCAGTTCTTC
CASSTPIGGRIEQFF
>TRBV6-6|TRBJ2-1|-|TRBD2
TGTGCCAGCAGTTACCGGGAGGCCTACAATGAGCAGTTCTTC
CASSYREAYNEQFF
>TRBV7-3|TRBJ2-1|-|TRBD2
TGTGCCAGCAGCCCTTCTAGCGGGCGTGGGGAGCAGTTCTTC
CASSPSSGRGEQFF
>TRBV5-1|TRBJ2-1|-|TRBD2
TGCGCCAGCAGCACCAGCGGGAGGGCCTGGGATGAGCAGTTCTTC
CASSTSGRAWDEQFF
>TRBV6-6|TRBJ1-1|-|TRBD1
TGTGCCAGCAGTCGGGGAGGCGCAGGGGGCAAAATCTTGACTGAAGCTTTCTTT
CASSRGGAGGKILTEAFF
>TRBV9|TRBJ2-7|once|TRBD2
TGTGCCAGCAGCTCTAGCGGTCAGACCTCCTACGAGCAGTACTTC
CASSSSGQTSYEQYF
>TRBV10-2|TRBJ1-5|once|-
TGCGCCAGCAGTCAGTGGTCGGGCAATCAGCCCCAGCATTTT
CASSQWSGNQPQHF
>TRBV10-1|TRBJ2-1|-|TRBD2
TGCGCCAGCAGTGAGTCATCGGGAGGGCCGGGAGATGAGCAGTTCTTC
CASSESSGGPGDEQFF
>TRBV28|TRBJ2-5|-|TRBD1
TGTGCCAGCAGTTTAGGGCAGGGGGTTGATTTCCAAGAGACCCAGTACTTC
CASSLGQGVDFQETQYF
>TRBV12-5|TRBJ1-2|-|-
TGTGCTAGTGGAGGGGAAAATGGCTACACCTTC
CASGGENGYTF
>TRBV19|TRBJ2-1|-|-
TGTGCCAGTAGGTACGCAGGGGGAGGAAATGAGCAGTTCTTC
CASRYAGGGNEQFF
>TRBV18|TRBJ2-5|-|TRBD1
TGTGCCAGCTCACCCAGACGGGACAGTCAAGAGACCCAGTACTTC
CASSPRRDSQETQYF
>TRBV7-9|TRBJ1-5|-|TRBD1
TGTGCCAGCAGCTCGGCCAGACAGGGTTGGGATCAGCCCCAGCATTTT
CASSSARQGWDQPQHF
>TRBV5-1|TRBJ2-5|-|TRBD1
TGCGCCAGCAGAGAAAACAGGGGGCAGGAGACCCAGTACTTC
CASRENRGQETQYF
>TRBV27|TRBJ2-7|-|-
TGTGCCAGCAGTTTATCCGGACAGACCTACGAGCAGTACTTC
CASSLSGQTYEQYF
>TRBV12-3/TRBV12-4|TRBJ2-5|once|-
TGTGCCAGCCGTCGAGAGACCCAGTACTTC
CASRRETQYF
>TRBV10-3|TRBJ2-3|-|-
TGTGCCATCAGTGAGTCAATGACTAGTATGGATACGCAGTATTTT
CAISESMTSMDTQYF
>TRBV5-6|TRBJ2-3|-|TRBD1
TGTGCCAGCAGCTTGGCCACGGGGACAGGGGGCGCAGATACGCAGTATTTT
CASSLATGTGGADTQYF
>TRBV7-9|TRBJ2-5|-|-
TGTGCCAGCAGCTCGTACCAAGAGACCCAGTACTTC
CASSSYQETQYF
>TRBV25-1|TRBJ1-1|-|TRBD1
TGTGCCAGCAGTGAAGGGACAGGGGGGTACCCTGAAGCTTTCTTT
CASSEGTGGYPEAFF
>TRBV5-1|TRBJ1-2|-|TRBD1
TGCGCCAGCAGCCCGGAAGGGACAGGGTATGGCTACACCTTC
CASSPEGTGYGYTF
>TRBV4-1|TRBJ2-7|-|-
TGCGCCAGCAGCCCCTCGTGGAGGGGTACTGAGCAGTACTTC
CASSPSWRGTEQYF
>TRBV19|TRBJ2-7|once|TRBD2
TGTGCCAGTAGTAGACTAGCGGGAGGGCCGCAGGACGAGCAGTACTTC
CASSRLAGGPQDEQYF
>TRBV10-1|TRBJ2-7|-|-
TGCGCCAGCTCGGGAGAGGGATCCTACGAGCAGTACTTC
CASSGEGSYEQYF
>TRBV28|TRBJ1-2|-|TRBD1
TGTGCCAGCAGTCCGAAGGGACAGCGCAGACCCTATGGCTACACCTTC
CASSPKGQRRPYGYTF
>TRBV2|TRBJ1-4|-|-
TGTGCCAGCAGCAGAACCGGAGCAGGGCTAGTAGAAAAACTGTTTTTT
CASSRTGAGLVEKLFF
>TRBV30|TRBJ2-5|few|TRBD2
TGTGCCTGGAGTGGGGGAGCGGGAGGTCGAGAGACCCAGTACTTC
CAWSGGAGGRETQYF
>TRBV28|TRBJ1-2|-|-
TGTGCCAGCAGTTTAACCCCAGGGTTCTATGGCTACACCTTC
CASSLTPGFYGYTF
>TRBV19|TRBJ2-5|medium-sized|TRBD2
TGTGCCAGTAGTATGACTAGCGGGAGTCATGAGACCCAGTACTTC
CASSMTSGSHETQYF
>TRBV27|TRBJ1-6|few|TRBD1
TGTGCCAGCAGATCAGTCGGGACAGGGGGCGACAATTCACCCCTCCACTTT
CASRSVGTGGDNSPLHF
>TRBV28|TRBJ2-7|-|TRBD1
TGTGCCAGCACCCCCCGACAGGGCGTCTCCTACGAGCAGTACTTC
CASTPRQGVSYEQYF
>TRBV2|TRBJ2-7|once|-
TGTGCCAGCAGTGCTAAGACAGCTTCCTACGAGCAGTACTTC
CASSAKTASYEQYF
>TRBV5-4|TRBJ2-1|-|-
TGTGCCAGCAGACCAGACTCTTACAATGAGCAGTTCTTC
CASRPDSYNEQFF
>TRBV28|TRBJ1-4|-|-
TGTGCCAGCAGTTTGCGGTGGGAAAAACTGTTTTTT
CASSLRWEKLFF
>TRBV6-5|TRBJ2-5|-|TRBD2
TGTGCCAGCAGACGGGGGACTAGCGGGAGAGAGACCCAGTACTTC
CASRRGTSGRETQYF
>TRBV10-3|TRBJ1-6|-|TRBD1
TGTGCCATCAGTGAGGGAACCGGGACAGGGGGTTCACCCCTCCACTTT
CAISEGTGTGGSPLHF
>TRBV2|TRBJ2-3|-|TRBD2
TGTGCCAGCAGTTACCTTGTGACTAGCGGGTTCACAGATACGCAGTATTTT
CASSYLVTSGFTDTQYF
>TRBV5-1|TRBJ2-2|-|TRBD2
TGCGCCAGCAGCTCTAGCGGGACCGGGGAGCTGTTTTTT
CASSSSGTGELFF
>TRBV4-1|TRBJ2-7|-|-
TGCGCCAGCAGCCACACTAGTGATACCTACGAGCAGTACTTC
CASSHTSDTYEQYF
>TRBV6-5|TRBJ1-4|-|-
TGTGCCAGCAGTTACTCACCGGGCGGGGGTGAAAAACTGTTTTTT
CASSYSPGGGEKLFF
>TRBV6-2/TRBV6-3|TRBJ2-5|-|TRBD2
TGTGCCAGCAGTTACACCCCCCAAGGACTGCTAGCGGGATCAGAAGAGACCCAGTACTTC
CASSYTPQGLLAGSEETQYF
>TRBV19|TRBJ2-1|-|-
TGTGCCAGTAGTATTGAATCGGGAGTTCACTCCTACAATGAGCAGTTCTTC
CASSIESGVHSYNEQFF
>TRBV7-3|TRBJ2-1|-|TRBD1
TGTGCCAGCAGCTCGGGACAGTCTTATGAGCAGTTCTTC
CASSSGQSYEQFF
>TRBV28|TRBJ1-6|-|TRBD1
TGTGCCAGCAGGACTCCGAGAAGACAGGGGAGCAATTCACCCCTCCACTTT
CASRTPRRQGSNSPLHF
>TRBV27|TRBJ1-4|once|-
TGTGCCAGCAGTTTCTCCGGGTACGAAAAACTGTTTTTT
CASSFSGYEKLFF
>TRBV5-6|TRBJ1-6|-|-
TGTGCCAGCAGTGTCCTCGCGGGGAATGGGCTCTATTCACCCCTCCACTTT
CASSVLAGNGLYSPLHF
>TRBV10-3|TRBJ2-2|once|TRBD1
TGTGCCGCCACGGTAGGGGGCGATGGCGGGGAGCTGTTTTTT
CAATVGGDGGELFF
>TRBV12-2|TRBJ2-7|-|-
TGTGCAAGTCGGCCTTCCGGGACAGGGGACGAGCAGTACTTC
CASRPSGTGDEQYF